This T cell receptor beta chain was retrieved from a study of T cell responses to AZD1222 COVID-19 vaccine. The study's findings and limits: Donors were chiefly white British, with a greater number of females, and clonal diversity was perhaps underestimated. The study reported that nearly half of spike-specific TCRs target unmutated variant regions.

With respect to this clone: Its antigen is not known.

The CDR3 runs 15 residues. V dropped 3 bases and J dropped 5 bases, with 14 bases sitting between them. Germline CDR1 SGHNT, CDR2 YYREEE (reference sequence). Produced via immunoSEQ multiplex PCR; TCRdb's table is partial and in-frame only. The profile shows under 300,000 clones, just over 90% of them singletons. This clonotype was sampled from an adult in good health. The chain joins TRBV5-4 to TRBJ2-2; a possible D gene is TRBD2 (6 bases). This material consisted of peripheral blood, taken on day 0 of AZD1222 vaccination. CDR3 in DNA: TGTGCCAGCAGCTGGGACGGGAGAGGGACCGGGGAGCTGTTTTTT. The encoded protein is CASSWDGRGTGELFF.